This T cell receptor beta chain was sequenced during a study of cytomegalovirus exposure and HLA in healthy donors. The study, taken as a whole, reports: About 87% or about 30% of the time was how often most TCR beta V segments were productive, according to an earlier analysis. Later analysis associated a missense DCLRE1C variant with TCR beta V- and J-gene trimming.

Comment on this clone: Its antigen remains unidentified.

60 Vbeta and 13 Jbeta primers were used in PCR. Sequencing used immunoSEQ multiplex PCR; TCRdb keeps in-frame clones, though not all of them. The sample includes about 110,000 clones, about four fifths of them seen just once. The sequenced sample consisted of PBMCs. This sequence originates from a woman aged 60 to 75 in good health and CMV-seropositive.

The CDR3 coding sequence is TGTGCCAGCAGCCATGCGGTGGGGGGTAATCAGCCCCAGCATTTT. Its protein is CASSHAVGGNQPQHF. The chain employs TRBV5-5 and TRBJ1-5; TRBD1 might be the D (5 bases). V was shortened by 4 bases and J by 4 bases, with 15 bases between the two germline ends. Germline V gene lookup returns CDR1 SGHKS and CDR2 YYEKEE (reference sequence). CDR3 length: 15 residues.